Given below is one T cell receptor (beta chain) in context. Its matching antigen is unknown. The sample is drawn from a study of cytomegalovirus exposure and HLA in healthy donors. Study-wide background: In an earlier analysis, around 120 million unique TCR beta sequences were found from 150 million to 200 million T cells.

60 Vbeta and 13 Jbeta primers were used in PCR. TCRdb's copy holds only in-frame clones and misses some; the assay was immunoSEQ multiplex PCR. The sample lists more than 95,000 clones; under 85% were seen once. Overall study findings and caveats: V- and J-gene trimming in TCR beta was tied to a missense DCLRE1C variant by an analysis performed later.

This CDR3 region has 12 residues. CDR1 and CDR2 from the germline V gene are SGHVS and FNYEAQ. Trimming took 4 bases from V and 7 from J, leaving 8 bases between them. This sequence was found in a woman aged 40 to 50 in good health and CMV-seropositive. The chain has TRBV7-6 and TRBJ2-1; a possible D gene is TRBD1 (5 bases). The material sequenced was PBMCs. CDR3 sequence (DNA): TGTGCCAGCAGCTCTCAGGGAAATGAGCAGTTCTTC. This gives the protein CASSSQGNEQFF. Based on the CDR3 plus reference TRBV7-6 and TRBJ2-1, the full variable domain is GAGVSQSPRYKVTKRGQDVALRCDPISGHVSLYWYRQALGQGPEFLTYFNYEAQQDKSGLPNDRFSAERPEGSISTLTIQRTEQRDSAMYRCASSSQGNEQFFGPGTRLTVL.